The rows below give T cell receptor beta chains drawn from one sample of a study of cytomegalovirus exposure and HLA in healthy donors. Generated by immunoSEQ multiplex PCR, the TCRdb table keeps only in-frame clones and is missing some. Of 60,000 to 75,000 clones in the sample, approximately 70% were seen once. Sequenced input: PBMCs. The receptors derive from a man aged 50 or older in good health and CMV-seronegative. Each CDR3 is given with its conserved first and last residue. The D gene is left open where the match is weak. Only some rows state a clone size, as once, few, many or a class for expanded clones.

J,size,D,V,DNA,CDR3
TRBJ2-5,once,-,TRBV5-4,TGTGCCGGCAGCTTAGCGTTGGGTGAGACCCAGTACTTC,CAGSLALGETQYF
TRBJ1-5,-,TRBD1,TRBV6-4,TGTGCCAGCAGTGAGACAGGGGGCAATCAGCCCCAGCATTTT,CASSETGGNQPQHF
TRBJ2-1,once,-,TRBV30,TGTGCCTGGAGTGTATTAAGCCACAATGAGCAGTTCTTC,CAWSVLSHNEQFF
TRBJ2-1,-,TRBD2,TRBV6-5,TGTGCCAGCAGTTACTCAGCGGGGGGGCCTGAAAATGAGCAGTTCTTC,CASSYSAGGPENEQFF
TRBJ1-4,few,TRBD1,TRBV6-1,TGTGCCAGCATGCTGGACAGGGTGGTAGAAAAACTGTTTTTT,CASMLDRVVEKLFF
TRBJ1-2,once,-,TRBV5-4,TGTGCCAGCAGCTTTGTAGAGAACTATGGCTACACCTTC,CASSFVENYGYTF
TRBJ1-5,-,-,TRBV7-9,TGTTCCAGCAGCTTATCAGGGAACAATCAGCCCCAGCATTTT,CSSSLSGNNQPQHF
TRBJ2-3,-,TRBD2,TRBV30,TGCGCCTGGAGTGTAGCGGGGGATAGCACAGATACGCAGTATTTT,CAWSVAGDSTDTQYF
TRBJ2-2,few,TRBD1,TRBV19,TGTGCCAGTAGCTACAGGGGGGACACCGGGGAGCTGTTTTTT,CASSYRGDTGELFF
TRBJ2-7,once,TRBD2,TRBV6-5,TGTGCCAGCAGTTACTCGGAGGTAGCGGGGCGATCCGGGCAGTACTTC,CASSYSEVAGRSGQYF
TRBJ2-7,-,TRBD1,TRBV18,TGTGCCAGCTCACGAGACAGGGCTGAGCAGTACTTC,CASSRDRAEQYF
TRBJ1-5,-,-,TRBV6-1,TGTGCCAGCAGTAGAAGACAAAGCAATCAGCCCCAGCATTTT,CASSRRQSNQPQHF
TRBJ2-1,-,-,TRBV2,TGTGCCAGCAGTGTCTCTGTGGCAGGAGGGTGGCATGAGCAGTTCTTC,CASSVSVAGGWHEQFF
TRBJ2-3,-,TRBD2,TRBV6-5,TGTGCCAGCGGGGGGGGTCCTTGGGGGTCGGATACGCAGTATTTT,CASGGGPWGSDTQYF
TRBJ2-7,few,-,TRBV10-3,TGTGCCATCAGTCCGATAAAGGCGGTCTACGAGCAGTACTTC,CAISPIKAVYEQYF
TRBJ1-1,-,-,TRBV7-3,TGTGCCAGCAGCTTAGTAACAGGGTCCGAAGCTTTCTTT,CASSLVTGSEAFF
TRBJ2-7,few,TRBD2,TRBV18,TGTGCCAGCTCACCACCGACTAGCGGGGGGGCCTACGAGCAGTACTTC,CASSPPTSGGAYEQYF
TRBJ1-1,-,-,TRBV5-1,TGCGCCAGCAGCTTGACAGGCTCCCACACTGAAGCTTTCTTT,CASSLTGSHTEAFF
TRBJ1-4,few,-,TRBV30,TGTGCCGCGGATCGGGATAAGAATGAAAAACTGTTTTTT,CAADRDKNEKLFF
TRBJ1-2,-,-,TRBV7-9,TGTGCCAGCAGCTTAGCGCAGGACTATGGCTACACCTTC,CASSLAQDYGYTF
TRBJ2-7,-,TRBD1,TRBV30,TGTGCCTGGGCAAGGGACAGACCAACCTACGAGCAGTACTTC,CAWARDRPTYEQYF
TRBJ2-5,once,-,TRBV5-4,TGTGCCAGCAGCCGAGAAAGGGGTGGAGAGACCCAGTACTTC,CASSRERGGETQYF
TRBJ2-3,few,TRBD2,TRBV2,TGTGCCAGCAGTGTTGTAGCGGGGGCTAGCACAGATACGCAGTATTTT,CASSVVAGASTDTQYF
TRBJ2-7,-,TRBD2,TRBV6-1,TGTGCCAGCAGTGAAATCGGGAGCGGGGGGGCCTCCTACGAGCAGTACTTC,CASSEIGSGGASYEQYF
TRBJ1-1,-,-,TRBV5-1,TGCGCCAGCAGCTATAACAGGAACACTGAAGCTTTCTTT,CASSYNRNTEAFF
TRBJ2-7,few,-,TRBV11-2,TGTGCCAGCAGCTTAGAGGGAGGGGGATACGAGCAGTACTTC,CASSLEGGGYEQYF
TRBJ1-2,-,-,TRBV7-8,TGTGCCAGCAGCTCCCGAAAGACAGATGGCTACACCTTC,CASSSRKTDGYTF
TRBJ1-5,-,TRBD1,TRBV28,TGTGCCAGCAGTCCCGGGACAGGTAATCAGCCCCAGCATTTT,CASSPGTGNQPQHF
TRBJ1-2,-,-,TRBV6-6,TGTGCCAGCAGTTACCCTTACATTGACTCGGACTATGGCTACACCTTC,CASSYPYIDSDYGYTF
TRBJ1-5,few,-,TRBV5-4,TGTGCCAGCAGCTTGCGGGGGGCGCAGCCCCAGCATTTT,CASSLRGAQPQHF
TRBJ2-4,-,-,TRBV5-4,TGTGCCAGCAGCTTGTGGGCAGCCGGCAAAAACATTCAGTACTTC,CASSLWAAGKNIQYF
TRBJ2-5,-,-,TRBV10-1,TGCGCCAGCAGTGAGCAGGGATCCCTTCATGAGACCCAGTACTTC,CASSEQGSLHETQYF
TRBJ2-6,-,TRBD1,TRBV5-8,TGTGCCAGCAGCTCCGGGACAGGGGCGCCTGGGGCCAACGTCCTGACTTTC,CASSSGTGAPGANVLTF
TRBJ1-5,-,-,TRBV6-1,TGTGCCACGGCACAGGAGAGCAATCAGCCCCAGCATTTT,CATAQESNQPQHF
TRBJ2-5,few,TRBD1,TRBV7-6,TGTGCCAGCAGCCTAGGGACAGCCACCTTACAAGAGACCCAGTACTTC,CASSLGTATLQETQYF
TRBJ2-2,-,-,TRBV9,TGTGCCAGCAGCCCTCCCCGGGGGGGGGAGCTGTTTTTT,CASSPPRGGELFF
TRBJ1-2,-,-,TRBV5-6,TGTGCCAGCAGCTTGGTCGGGGGGAACTATGGCTACACCTTC,CASSLVGGNYGYTF
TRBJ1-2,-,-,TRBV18,TGTGCCAGCTCACCCAATAACTATGGCTACACCTTC,CASSPNNYGYTF
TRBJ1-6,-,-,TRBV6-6,TGTGCCAGCAGAGCGGGCAGGGCCTATAATTCACCCCTCCACTTT,CASRAGRAYNSPLHF
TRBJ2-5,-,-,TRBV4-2,TGTGCCAGCAGCCAAGATGGAGGGATAGGGACCCAGTACTTC,CASSQDGGIGTQYF
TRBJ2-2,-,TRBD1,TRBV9,TGTGCCAGCAGTCAAACAGGGGCCGGGGAGCTGTTTTTT,CASSQTGAGELFF
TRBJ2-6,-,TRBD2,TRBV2,TGTGCCAGCACCAAGCTAGCGGGGGGGCTCTCTGGGGCCAACGTCCTGACTTTC,CASTKLAGGLSGANVLTF
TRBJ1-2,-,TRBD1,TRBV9,TGTGCCAGCAGCTTCCCCAGGGGGCGAGGTGGCTACACCTTC,CASSFPRGRGGYTF
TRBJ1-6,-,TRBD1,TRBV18,TGTGCCAGCTCAACACGACAGGGAGATAATTCACCCCTCCACTTT,CASSTRQGDNSPLHF
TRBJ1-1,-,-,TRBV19,TGTGCCAGTAGTAACTACAAGAACACTGAAGCTTTCTTT,CASSNYKNTEAFF
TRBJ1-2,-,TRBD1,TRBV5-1,TGCGCCAGCAGCCCAGGACAGGGGGTATACGGCTACACCTTC,CASSPGQGVYGYTF
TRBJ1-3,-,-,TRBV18,TGTGCCAGCTCACCCCTCGAGGCTAACTCTGGAAACACCATATATTTT,CASSPLEANSGNTIYF
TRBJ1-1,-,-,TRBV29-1,TGCAGCGTTGAAGATGCAGGGGTGAACACTGAAGCTTTCTTT,CSVEDAGVNTEAFF
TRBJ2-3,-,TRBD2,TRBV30,TGTGCCTGGAGCTCCGGGACTAGCTACACAGATACGCAGTATTTT,CAWSSGTSYTDTQYF
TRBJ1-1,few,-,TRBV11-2,TGTGCCAGCACCCGTCGGAACGGGGGGCTAATGAACACTGAAGCTTTCTTT,CASTRRNGGLMNTEAFF
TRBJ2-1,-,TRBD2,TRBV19,TGTGCCAGTAGTATCATAGCGGGGGGATTGGTTACCTACAATGAGCAGTTCTTC,CASSIIAGGLVTYNEQFF
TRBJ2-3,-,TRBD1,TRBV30,TGTGCCTGGGGGGAGGACAGGGAACCAGATACGCAGTATTTT,CAWGEDREPDTQYF